This T cell receptor (beta chain) was obtained from a study of T cells in Graves' hyperthyroidism and ophthalmopathy. Regarding the study as a whole: Before onset, ophthalmopathy was predicted by the model a median around 6 months earlier. From stable hyperthyroidism, ophthalmopathy was separated by a 13 V-J model.

RNA transcripts served as the template for amplifying TCR beta CDR3 regions. Primed by the HTBI set, a first-round RT-PCR was run on the TCR CDR3. Via MiXCR, TCRdb re-called the multiplex PCR reads, giving one row per CDR3 protein. The table records roughly 840,000 distinct CDR3 sequences, 38% of them present only once. Trimming took 8 bases from V and 8 from J, leaving 9 bases between them. This CDR3 has 11 amino acids. The germline gives CDR1 SNHLY, CDR2 FYNNEI. This clonotype came up a few times. Its matching antigen is unknown. The origin of this receptor is a man between 18 and 35 years old with Graves' hyperthyroidism. The chain is built from TRBV2 and TRBJ1-4; D ambiguous. Material: blood. The CDR3 loop reads CASVKGEKLFF. The CDR3 region has the DNA TGTGCCAGCGTGAAAGGGGAAAAACTGTTTTTT. Full variable domain (remainder filled in from reference TRBV2 and TRBJ1-4): EPEVTQTPSHQVTQMGQEVILRCVPISNHLYFYWYRQILGQKVEFLVSFYNNEISEKSEIFDDQFSVERPDGSNFTLKIRSTKLEDSAMYFCASVKGEKLFFGSGTQLSVL.